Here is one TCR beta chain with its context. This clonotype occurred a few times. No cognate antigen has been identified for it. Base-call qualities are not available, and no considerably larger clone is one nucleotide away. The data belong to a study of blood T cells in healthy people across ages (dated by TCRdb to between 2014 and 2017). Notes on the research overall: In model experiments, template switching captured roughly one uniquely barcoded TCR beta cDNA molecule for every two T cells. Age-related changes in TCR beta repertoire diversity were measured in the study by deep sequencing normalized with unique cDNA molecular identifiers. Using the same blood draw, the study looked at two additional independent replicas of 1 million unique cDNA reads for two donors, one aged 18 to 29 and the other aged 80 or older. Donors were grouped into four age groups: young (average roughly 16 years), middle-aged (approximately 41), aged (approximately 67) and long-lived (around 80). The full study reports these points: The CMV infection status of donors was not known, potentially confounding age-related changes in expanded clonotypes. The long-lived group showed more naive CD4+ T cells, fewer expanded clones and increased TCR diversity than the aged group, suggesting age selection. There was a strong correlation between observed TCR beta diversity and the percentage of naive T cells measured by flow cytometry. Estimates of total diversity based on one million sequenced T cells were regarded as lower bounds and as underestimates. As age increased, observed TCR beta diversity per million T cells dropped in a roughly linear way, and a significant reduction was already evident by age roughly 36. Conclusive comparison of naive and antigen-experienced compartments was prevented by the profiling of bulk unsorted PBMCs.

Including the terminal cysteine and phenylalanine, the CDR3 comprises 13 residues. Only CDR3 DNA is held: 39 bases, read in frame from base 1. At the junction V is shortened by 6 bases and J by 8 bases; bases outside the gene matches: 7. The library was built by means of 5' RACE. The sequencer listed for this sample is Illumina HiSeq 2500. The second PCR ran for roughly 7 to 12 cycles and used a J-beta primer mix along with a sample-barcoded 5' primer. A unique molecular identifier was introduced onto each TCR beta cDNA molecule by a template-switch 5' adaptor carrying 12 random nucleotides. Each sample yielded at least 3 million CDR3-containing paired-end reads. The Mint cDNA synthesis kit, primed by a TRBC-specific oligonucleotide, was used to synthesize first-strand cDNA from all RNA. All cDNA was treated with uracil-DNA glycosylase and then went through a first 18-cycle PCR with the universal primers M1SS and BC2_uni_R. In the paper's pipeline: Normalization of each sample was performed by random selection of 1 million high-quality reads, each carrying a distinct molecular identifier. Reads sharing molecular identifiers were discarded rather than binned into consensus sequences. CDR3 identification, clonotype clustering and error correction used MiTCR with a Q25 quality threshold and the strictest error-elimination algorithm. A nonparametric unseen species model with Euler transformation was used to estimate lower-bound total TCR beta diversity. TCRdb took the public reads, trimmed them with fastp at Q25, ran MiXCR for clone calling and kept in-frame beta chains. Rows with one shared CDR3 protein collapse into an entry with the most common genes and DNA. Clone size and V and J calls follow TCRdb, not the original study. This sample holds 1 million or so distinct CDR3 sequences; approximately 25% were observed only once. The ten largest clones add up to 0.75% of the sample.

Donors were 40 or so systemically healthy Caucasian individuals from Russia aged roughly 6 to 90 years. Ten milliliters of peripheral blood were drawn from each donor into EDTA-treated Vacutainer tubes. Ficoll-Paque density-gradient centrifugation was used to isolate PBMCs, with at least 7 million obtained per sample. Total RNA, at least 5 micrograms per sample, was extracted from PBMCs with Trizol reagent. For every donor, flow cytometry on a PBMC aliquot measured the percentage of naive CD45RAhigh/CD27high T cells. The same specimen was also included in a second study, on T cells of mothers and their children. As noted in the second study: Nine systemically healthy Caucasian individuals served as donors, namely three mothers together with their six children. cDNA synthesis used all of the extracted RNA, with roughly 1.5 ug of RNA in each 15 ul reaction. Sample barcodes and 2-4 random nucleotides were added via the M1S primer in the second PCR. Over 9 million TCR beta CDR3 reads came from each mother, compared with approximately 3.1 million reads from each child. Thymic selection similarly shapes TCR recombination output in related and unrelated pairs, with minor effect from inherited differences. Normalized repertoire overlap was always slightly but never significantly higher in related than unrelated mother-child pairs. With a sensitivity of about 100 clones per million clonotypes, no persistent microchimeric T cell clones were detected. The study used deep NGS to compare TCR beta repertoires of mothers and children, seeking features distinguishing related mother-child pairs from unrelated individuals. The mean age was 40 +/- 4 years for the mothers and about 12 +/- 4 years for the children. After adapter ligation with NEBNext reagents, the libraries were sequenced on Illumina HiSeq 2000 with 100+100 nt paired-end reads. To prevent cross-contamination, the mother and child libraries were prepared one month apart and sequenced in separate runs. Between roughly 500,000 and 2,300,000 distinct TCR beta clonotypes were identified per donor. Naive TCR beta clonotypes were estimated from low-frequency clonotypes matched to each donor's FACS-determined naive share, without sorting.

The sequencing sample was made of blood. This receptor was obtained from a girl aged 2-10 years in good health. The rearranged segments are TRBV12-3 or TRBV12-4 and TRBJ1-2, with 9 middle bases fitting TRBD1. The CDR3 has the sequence CASSFGTGNGYTF. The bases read TGTGCCAGCAGCTTCGGGACAGGGAACGGCTACACCTTC.